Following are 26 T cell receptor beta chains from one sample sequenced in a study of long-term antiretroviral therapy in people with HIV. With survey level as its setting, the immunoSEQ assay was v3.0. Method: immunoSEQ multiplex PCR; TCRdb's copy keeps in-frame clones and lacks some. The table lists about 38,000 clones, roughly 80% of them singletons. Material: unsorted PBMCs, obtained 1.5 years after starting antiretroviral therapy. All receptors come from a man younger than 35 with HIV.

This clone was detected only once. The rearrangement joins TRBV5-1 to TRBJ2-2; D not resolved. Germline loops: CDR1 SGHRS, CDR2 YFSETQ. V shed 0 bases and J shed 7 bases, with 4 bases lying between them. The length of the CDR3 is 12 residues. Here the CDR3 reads CASSLGSGELFF. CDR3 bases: TGCGCCAGCAGCTTGGGGAGCGGGGAGCTGTTTTTT. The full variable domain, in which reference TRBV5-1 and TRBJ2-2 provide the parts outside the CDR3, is KAGVTQTPRYLIKTRGQQVTLSCSPISGHRSVSWYQQTPGQGLQFLFEYFSETQRNKGNFPGRFSGRQFSNSRSEMNVSTLELGDSALYLCASSLGSGELFFGEGSRLTVL.

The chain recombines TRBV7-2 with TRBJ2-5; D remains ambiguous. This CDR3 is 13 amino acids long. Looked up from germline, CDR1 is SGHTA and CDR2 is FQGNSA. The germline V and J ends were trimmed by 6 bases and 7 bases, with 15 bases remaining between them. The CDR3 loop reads CASRSVGGGTQYF. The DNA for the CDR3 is TGTGCCAGCAGATCCGTGGGTGGTGGGACCCAGTACTTC.

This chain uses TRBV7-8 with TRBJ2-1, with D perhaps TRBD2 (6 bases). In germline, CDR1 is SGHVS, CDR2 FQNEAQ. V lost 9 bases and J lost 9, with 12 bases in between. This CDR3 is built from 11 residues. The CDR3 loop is CASVEEGEQFF. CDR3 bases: TGTGCCAGTGTGGAGGAGGGTGAGCAGTTCTTC.

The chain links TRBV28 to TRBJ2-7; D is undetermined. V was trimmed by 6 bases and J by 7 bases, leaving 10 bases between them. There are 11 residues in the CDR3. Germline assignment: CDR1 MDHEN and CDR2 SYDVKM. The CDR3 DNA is TGTGCCAGCAGCCCCCCAGGAGAGCAGTACTTC. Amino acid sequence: CASSPPGEQYF.

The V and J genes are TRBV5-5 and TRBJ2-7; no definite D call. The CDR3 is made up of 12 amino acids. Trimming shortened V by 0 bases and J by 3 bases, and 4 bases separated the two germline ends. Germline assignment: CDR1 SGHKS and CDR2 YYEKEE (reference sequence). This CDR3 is CASSLEVYEQYF. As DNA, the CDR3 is TGTGCCAGCAGCTTGGAGGTCTACGAGCAGTACTTC.

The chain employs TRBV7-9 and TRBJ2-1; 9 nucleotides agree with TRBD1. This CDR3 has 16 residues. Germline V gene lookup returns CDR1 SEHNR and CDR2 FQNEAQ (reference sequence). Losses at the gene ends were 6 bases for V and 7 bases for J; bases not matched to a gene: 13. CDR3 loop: CASSYRADRGLNEQFF. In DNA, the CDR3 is TGTGCCAGCAGTTACAGGGCGGACAGGGGATTAAATGAGCAGTTCTTC.

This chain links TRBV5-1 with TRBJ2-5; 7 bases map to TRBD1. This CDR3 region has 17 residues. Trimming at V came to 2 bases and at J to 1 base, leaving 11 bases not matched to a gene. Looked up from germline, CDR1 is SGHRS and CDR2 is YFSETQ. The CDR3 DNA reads TGCGCCAGCAGCTTCGGGACAGCGACTCATTCCCAAGAGACCCAGTACTTC. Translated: CASSFGTATHSQETQYF.

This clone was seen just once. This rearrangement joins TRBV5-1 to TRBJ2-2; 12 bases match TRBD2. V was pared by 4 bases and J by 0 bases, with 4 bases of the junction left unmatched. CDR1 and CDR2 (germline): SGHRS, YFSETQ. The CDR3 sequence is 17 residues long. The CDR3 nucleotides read TGCGCCAGCAGCCCCCGGACTAGCGGGGCGAACACCGGGGAGCTGTTTTTT. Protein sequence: CASSPRTSGANTGELFF.

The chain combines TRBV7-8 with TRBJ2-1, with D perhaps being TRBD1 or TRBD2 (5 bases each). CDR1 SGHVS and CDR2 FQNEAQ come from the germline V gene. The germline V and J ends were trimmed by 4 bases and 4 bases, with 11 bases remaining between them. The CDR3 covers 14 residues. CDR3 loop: CASSSDTGYNEQFF. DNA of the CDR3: TGTGCCAGCAGCTCGGACACGGGATACAATGAGCAGTTCTTC.

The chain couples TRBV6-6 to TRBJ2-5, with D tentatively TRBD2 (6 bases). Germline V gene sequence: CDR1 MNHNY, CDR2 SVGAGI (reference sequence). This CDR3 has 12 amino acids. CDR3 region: CVSGVYQETQYF. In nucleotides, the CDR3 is TGTGTCTCGGGGGTGTACCAAGAGACCCAGTACTTC.

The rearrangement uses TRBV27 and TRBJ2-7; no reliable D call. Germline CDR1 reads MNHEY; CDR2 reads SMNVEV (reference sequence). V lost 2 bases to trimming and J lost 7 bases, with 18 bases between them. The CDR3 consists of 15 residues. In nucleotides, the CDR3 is TGTGCCAGCAGTTTAAGTCGGCCTAGTTCTCAGGAGCAGTACTTC. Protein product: CASSLSRPSSQEQYF.

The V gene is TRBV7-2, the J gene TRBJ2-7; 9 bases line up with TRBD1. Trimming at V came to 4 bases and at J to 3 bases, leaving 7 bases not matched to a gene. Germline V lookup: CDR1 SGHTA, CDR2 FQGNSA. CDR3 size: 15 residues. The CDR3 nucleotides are TGTGCCAGCAGCTCTGCGGACAGGGGTGGCTACGAGCAGTACTTC. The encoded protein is CASSSADRGGYEQYF. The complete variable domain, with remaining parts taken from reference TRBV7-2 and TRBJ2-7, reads GAGVSQSPSNKVTEKGKDVELRCDPISGHTALYWYRQSLGQGLEFLIYFQGNSAPDKSGLPSDRFSAERTGGSVSTLTIQRTQQEDSAVYLCASSSADRGGYEQYFGPGTRLTVT.

The CDR3 is CASSLSGVGETQYF. The CDR3 bases are TGTGCCAGCAGCTTAAGCGGGGTGGGTGAGACCCAGTACTTC. This sequence joins TRBV7-2 and TRBJ2-5; 7 nucleotides line up with TRBD2. Trimming took 2 bases from V and 5 from J; bases not matched to a gene: 5. The CDR3 has 14 residues. Germline assignment: CDR1 SGHTA and CDR2 FQGNSA.

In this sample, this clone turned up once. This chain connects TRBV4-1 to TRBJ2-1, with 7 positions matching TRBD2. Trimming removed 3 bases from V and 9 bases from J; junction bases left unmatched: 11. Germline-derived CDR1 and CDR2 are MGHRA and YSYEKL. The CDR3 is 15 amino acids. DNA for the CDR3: TGCGCCAGCAGCCAGCCCCCAGCGGGAATTGTTGAGCAGTTCTTC. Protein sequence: CASSQPPAGIVEQFF.

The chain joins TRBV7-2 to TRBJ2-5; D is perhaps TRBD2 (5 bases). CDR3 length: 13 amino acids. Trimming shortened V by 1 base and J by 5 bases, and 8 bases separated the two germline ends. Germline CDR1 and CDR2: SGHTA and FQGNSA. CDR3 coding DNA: TGTGCCAGCAGCTTAGGAGGGTGGGAGACCCAGTACTTC. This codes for CASSLGGWETQYF.

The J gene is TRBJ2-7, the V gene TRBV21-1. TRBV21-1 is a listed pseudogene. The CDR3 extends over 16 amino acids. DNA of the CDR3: TGTGCCAGCAGCAAAAACGGGGGCTACGCCTCCTACGAGCAGTACTTC. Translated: CASSKNGGYASYEQYF.

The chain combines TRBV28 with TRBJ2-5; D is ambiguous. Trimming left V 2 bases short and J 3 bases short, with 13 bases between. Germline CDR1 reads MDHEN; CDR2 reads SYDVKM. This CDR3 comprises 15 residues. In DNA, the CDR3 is TGTGCCAGCAGTTTAAGGCAGGTTGGGAAAGAGACCCAGTACTTC. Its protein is CASSLRQVGKETQYF.

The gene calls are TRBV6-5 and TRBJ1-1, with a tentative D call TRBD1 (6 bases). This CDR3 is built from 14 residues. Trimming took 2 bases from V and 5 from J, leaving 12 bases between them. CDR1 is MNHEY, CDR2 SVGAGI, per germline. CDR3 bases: TGTGCCAGCAGTTACGGGGGGGGACATACTGAAGCTTTCTTT. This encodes CASSYGGGHTEAFF.

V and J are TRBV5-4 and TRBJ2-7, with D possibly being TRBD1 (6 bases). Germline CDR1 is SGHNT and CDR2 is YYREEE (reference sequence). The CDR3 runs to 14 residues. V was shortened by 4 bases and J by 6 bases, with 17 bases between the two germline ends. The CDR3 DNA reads TGTGCCAGCAGCCGGCCCCAGGGGTCTAGCGAGCAGTACTTC. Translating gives CASSRPQGSSEQYF.

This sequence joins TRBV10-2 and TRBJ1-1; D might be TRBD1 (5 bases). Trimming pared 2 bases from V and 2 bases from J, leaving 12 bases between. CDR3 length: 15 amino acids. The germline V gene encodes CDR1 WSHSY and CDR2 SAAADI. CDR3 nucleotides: TGCGCCAGCAGTGAGACTCGACAGCCTAACACTGAAGCTTTCTTT. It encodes CASSETRQPNTEAFF.

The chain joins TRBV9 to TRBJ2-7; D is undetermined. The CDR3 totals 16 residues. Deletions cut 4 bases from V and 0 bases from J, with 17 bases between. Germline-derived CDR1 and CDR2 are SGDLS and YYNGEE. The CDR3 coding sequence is TGTGCCAGCAGCATGAAGCCGGATTCCCTCTCCTACGAGCAGTACTTC. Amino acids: CASSMKPDSLSYEQYF. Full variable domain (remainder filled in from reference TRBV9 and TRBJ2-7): DSGVTQTPKHLITATGQRVTLRCSPRSGDLSVYWYQQSLDQGLQFLIQYYNGEERAKGNILERFSAQQFPDLHSELNLSSLELGDSALYFCASSMKPDSLSYEQYFGPGTRLTVT.

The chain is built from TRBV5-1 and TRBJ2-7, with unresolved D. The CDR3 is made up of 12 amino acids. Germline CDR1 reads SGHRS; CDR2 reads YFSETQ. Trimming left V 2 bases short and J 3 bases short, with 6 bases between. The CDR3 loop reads CASSFSGYEQYF. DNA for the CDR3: TGCGCCAGCAGCTTTTCAGGCTACGAGCAGTACTTC.

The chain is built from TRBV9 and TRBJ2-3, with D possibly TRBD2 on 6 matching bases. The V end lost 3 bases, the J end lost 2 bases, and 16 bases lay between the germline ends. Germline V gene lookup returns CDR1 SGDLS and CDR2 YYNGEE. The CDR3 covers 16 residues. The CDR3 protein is CASSALATGPTDTQYF. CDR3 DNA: TGTGCCAGCAGCGCACTAGCAACGGGTCCCACAGATACGCAGTATTTT.

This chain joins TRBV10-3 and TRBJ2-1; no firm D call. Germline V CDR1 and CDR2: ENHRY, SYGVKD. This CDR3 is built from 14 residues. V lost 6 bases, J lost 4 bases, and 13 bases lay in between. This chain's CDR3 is CAISSYGPYNEQFF. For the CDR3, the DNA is TGTGCCATCAGCTCCTATGGTCCTTACAATGAGCAGTTCTTC.

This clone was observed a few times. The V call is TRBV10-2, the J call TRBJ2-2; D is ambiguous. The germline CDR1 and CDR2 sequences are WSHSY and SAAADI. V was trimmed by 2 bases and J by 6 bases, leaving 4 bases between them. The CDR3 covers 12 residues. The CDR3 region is CASSELSGELFF. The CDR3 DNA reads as TGCGCCAGCAGTGAGCTATCCGGGGAGCTGTTTTTT.

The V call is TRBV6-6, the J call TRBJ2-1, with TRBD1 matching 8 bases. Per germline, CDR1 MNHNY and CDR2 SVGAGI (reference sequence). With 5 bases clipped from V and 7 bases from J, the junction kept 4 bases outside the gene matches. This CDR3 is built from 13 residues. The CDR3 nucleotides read TGTGCCAGCAGTCCACAGGGGGGAAATGAGCAGTTCTTC. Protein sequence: CASSPQGGNEQFF.